This T cell receptor beta chain was profiled in a study of high-grade serous ovarian cancer treatment subgroups. J gave up 5 bases and V 0 bases, and 6 bases lay outside the gene matches. The CDR3 runs to 15 residues. Germline V CDR1 and CDR2: SGHRS, YFSETQ. The study, taken as a whole, reports: Repertoire similarity ranged about 0.11 to 0.8 between tumors of one patient. These tumor repertoires lack spatial information from bulk sequencing.

For this clone: Antigen unknown.

The tumor samples were collected prior to definitive surgery or chemotherapy. Assay used: immunoSEQ multiplex PCR; TCRdb lists only in-frame clones, some missing. The sample includes approximately 960 clones, 65% to 80% of them seen just once. The receptor was isolated from a human donor with high-grade serous ovarian cancer. Sequencing input: tumor tissue. The chain employs TRBV5-1 and TRBJ2-7, with 9 nucleotides matching TRBD2. The CDR3 protein is CASSLAWLAGNEQYF. Here the CDR3 DNA reads TGCGCCAGCAGCTTGGCCTGGCTAGCGGGAAACGAGCAGTACTTC.